A selection of T cell receptor beta chains follows, all from one sample in a study of T cell responses to AZD1222 COVID-19 vaccine. Data came from immunoSEQ multiplex PCR; TCRdb stores just in-frame clones and leaves some out. Among 80,000 to 95,000 clones, about nine tenths were seen once, and the ten largest hold 6% to 7.5%. Sequenced material: peripheral blood, taken 28 days after the second AZD1222 dose. The receptors shown here come from an adult who received the AZD1222 COVID-19 vaccine. CDR3s include the opening cysteine and the closing phenylalanine or tryptophan. Fields, in order: V gene, CDR3 length, D gene, clone size, J gene, CDR3 DNA, CDR3 protein. A D gene is named only where the DNA matches it firmly. Clone size appears in some rows only: once, few, many, or a class for an expanded clone.

v_gene: TRBV15; len: 15; d_gene: NA; abundance: NA; j_gene: TRBJ2-6; CDR3nt: TGTGCCACCAGCAGAGGTCTATCTGGGGCCAACGTCCTGACTTTC; CDR3aa: CATSRGLSGANVLTF
v_gene: TRBV19; len: 15; d_gene: NA; abundance: NA; j_gene: TRBJ2-7; CDR3nt: TGTGCCAGTAGTATAGATGGTGACGCCTCCTACGAGCAGTACTTC; CDR3aa: CASSIDGDASYEQYF
v_gene: TRBV12-3/TRBV12-4; len: 11; d_gene: NA; abundance: NA; j_gene: TRBJ2-7; CDR3nt: TGTGCCAGCAGTCAATCTTACGAGCAGTACTTC; CDR3aa: CASSQSYEQYF
v_gene: TRBV15; len: 14; d_gene: NA; abundance: NA; j_gene: TRBJ1-1; CDR3nt: TGTGCCACCAGCAGCACAGACAGAGGGACTGAAGCTTTCTTT; CDR3aa: CATSSTDRGTEAFF
v_gene: TRBV5-1; len: 14; d_gene: NA; abundance: once; j_gene: TRBJ1-2; CDR3nt: TGCGCCAGCAGCTTGGAAACAGCTTCTGATGGCTACACCTTC; CDR3aa: CASSLETASDGYTF
v_gene: TRBV18; len: 16; d_gene: TRBD1; abundance: NA; j_gene: TRBJ1-2; CDR3nt: TGTGCCAGCTCACCCCGGGGACAGGGGGTCTACTATGGCTACACCTTC; CDR3aa: CASSPRGQGVYYGYTF
v_gene: TRBV2; len: 14; d_gene: NA; abundance: NA; j_gene: TRBJ2-7; CDR3nt: TGTGCCAGCCGATGGGGGATGGGGTCCTACGAGCAGTACTTC; CDR3aa: CASRWGMGSYEQYF
v_gene: TRBV28; len: 14; d_gene: NA; abundance: NA; j_gene: TRBJ2-7; CDR3nt: TGTGCCAGCAGTTTGAGATTACGGACGAACGAGCAGTACTTC; CDR3aa: CASSLRLRTNEQYF
v_gene: TRBV12-3/TRBV12-4; len: 13; d_gene: NA; abundance: NA; j_gene: TRBJ1-5; CDR3nt: TGTGCCAGCAGTTTAAACGATGGTCAGCCCCAGCATTTT; CDR3aa: CASSLNDGQPQHF
v_gene: TRBV19; len: 16; d_gene: TRBD2; abundance: NA; j_gene: TRBJ2-2; CDR3nt: TGTGCCAGTAGTATACAAGCGGGAGTGAGCACCGGGGAGCTGTTTTTT; CDR3aa: CASSIQAGVSTGELFF
v_gene: TRBV27; len: 15; d_gene: TRBD2; abundance: NA; j_gene: TRBJ2-5; CDR3nt: TGTGCCAGCAGTCACTCGGGGGGGGTTCAAGAGACCCAGTACTTC; CDR3aa: CASSHSGGVQETQYF
v_gene: TRBV2; len: 12; d_gene: NA; abundance: NA; j_gene: TRBJ2-3; CDR3nt: TGTGCCAGCAGTCTAAGCACAGATACGCAGTATTTT; CDR3aa: CASSLSTDTQYF
v_gene: TRBV7-9; len: 15; d_gene: NA; abundance: NA; j_gene: TRBJ2-3; CDR3nt: TGTGCCAGCAGCCCCCGGGGCGGGGGCTCGGATACGCAGTATTTT; CDR3aa: CASSPRGGGSDTQYF
v_gene: TRBV15; len: 17; d_gene: NA; abundance: NA; j_gene: TRBJ2-5; CDR3nt: TGTGCCACCAGCAGAGGGGGCGGTGGAGGGAGGCAAGAGACCCAGTACTTC; CDR3aa: CATSRGGGGGRQETQYF
v_gene: TRBV27; len: 12; d_gene: TRBD1; abundance: NA; j_gene: TRBJ1-1; CDR3nt: TGTGCCAGCGGACAGGGGGCCACTGAAGCTTTCTTT; CDR3aa: CASGQGATEAFF
v_gene: TRBV18; len: 13; d_gene: NA; abundance: few; j_gene: TRBJ1-5; CDR3nt: TGTGCCAGCTCACTAGACCGAGATCAGCCCCAGCATTTT; CDR3aa: CASSLDRDQPQHF
v_gene: TRBV9; len: 15; d_gene: NA; abundance: once; j_gene: TRBJ2-1; CDR3nt: TGTGCCAGCAGCAAACGGTGGGGCCAGGGCAATGAGCAGTTCTTC; CDR3aa: CASSKRWGQGNEQFF
v_gene: TRBV10-3; len: 14; d_gene: TRBD1; abundance: once; j_gene: TRBJ1-5; CDR3nt: TGTGCCATCAGTGACTTGGGACAGCCACAGCCCCAGCATTTT; CDR3aa: CAISDLGQPQPQHF
v_gene: TRBV27; len: 16; d_gene: NA; abundance: NA; j_gene: TRBJ2-5; CDR3nt: TGTGCCAGCAGTTCTCTCCCGGGACAAGGTTTGGAGACCCAGTACTTC; CDR3aa: CASSSLPGQGLETQYF
v_gene: TRBV10-3; len: 11; d_gene: NA; abundance: NA; j_gene: TRBJ1-1; CDR3nt: TGTGCCATCAGTGGCGGGACTGAAGCTTTCTTT; CDR3aa: CAISGGTEAFF
v_gene: TRBV5-1; len: 15; d_gene: NA; abundance: NA; j_gene: TRBJ1-3; CDR3nt: TGCGCCAGCAGCTTGGACGGACGCTCTGGAAACACCATATATTTT; CDR3aa: CASSLDGRSGNTIYF
v_gene: TRBV5-1; len: 15; d_gene: TRBD2; abundance: NA; j_gene: TRBJ2-7; CDR3nt: TGCGCCAGCAGCTTGGTTCTAGCGGGAGGCTACGAGCAGTACTTC; CDR3aa: CASSLVLAGGYEQYF
v_gene: TRBV4-2; len: 16; d_gene: NA; abundance: NA; j_gene: TRBJ2-6; CDR3nt: TGTGCCAGCTGCCAAGTGGGGGGTGGAGGGGCCAACGTCCTGACTTTC; CDR3aa: CASCQVGGGGANVLTF
v_gene: TRBV4-2; len: 12; d_gene: NA; abundance: NA; j_gene: TRBJ1-1; CDR3nt: TGTGCCAGCAGCCAAATAGATACTGAAGCTTTCTTT; CDR3aa: CASSQIDTEAFF
v_gene: TRBV21-1; len: 17; d_gene: NA; abundance: NA; j_gene: TRBJ2-3; CDR3nt: TGTGCCAGCAGCAAATTACAGGGGGCTGATGGCACAGATACGCAGTATTTT; CDR3aa: CASSKLQGADGTDTQYF
v_gene: TRBV24-1; len: 15; d_gene: TRBD2; abundance: NA; j_gene: TRBJ2-3; CDR3nt: TGTGCCACGTCCGGGACTAGCGGCCCCACAGATACGCAGTATTTT; CDR3aa: CATSGTSGPTDTQYF
v_gene: TRBV5-1; len: 17; d_gene: TRBD2; abundance: few; j_gene: TRBJ2-7; CDR3nt: TGCGCCAGCAGCTTGGGAGTGGGTAGCGGGATACTCTACGAGCAGTACTTC; CDR3aa: CASSLGVGSGILYEQYF
v_gene: TRBV30; len: 12; d_gene: NA; abundance: NA; j_gene: TRBJ1-1; CDR3nt: TGTGCCTGGGGGCCTCAAGTTCCAGAAGCTTTCTTT; CDR3aa: CAWGPQVPEAFF
v_gene: TRBV28; len: 13; d_gene: TRBD1; abundance: NA; j_gene: TRBJ1-1; CDR3nt: TGTGCCAGCAGTTATCGACAGGGAAGCGAAGCTTTCTTT; CDR3aa: CASSYRQGSEAFF
v_gene: TRBV5-1; len: 14; d_gene: NA; abundance: NA; j_gene: TRBJ1-2; CDR3nt: TGCGCCAGCAGCTTGGAAGGGGCTCTCTATGGCTACACCTTC; CDR3aa: CASSLEGALYGYTF
v_gene: TRBV2; len: 16; d_gene: TRBD1; abundance: NA; j_gene: TRBJ1-6; CDR3nt: TGTGCCACCGAGGGGATCACGACAGGGGTTAATTCACCCCTCCACTTT; CDR3aa: CATEGITTGVNSPLHF
v_gene: TRBV15; len: 15; d_gene: TRBD2; abundance: NA; j_gene: TRBJ2-1; CDR3nt: TGTGCCACCAGCAGAGAGGCGGGAGTGGGGAATGAGCAGTTCTTC; CDR3aa: CATSREAGVGNEQFF
v_gene: TRBV5-1; len: 15; d_gene: NA; abundance: NA; j_gene: TRBJ2-1; CDR3nt: TGCGCCAGCAGCTTGGCCAGCAGCTCCTACAATGAGCAGTTCTTC; CDR3aa: CASSLASSSYNEQFF
v_gene: TRBV19; len: 15; d_gene: NA; abundance: NA; j_gene: TRBJ2-5; CDR3nt: TGTGCCAGTAGTACCTTCGCCAGGGGAGGGGAGACCCAGTACTTC; CDR3aa: CASSTFARGGETQYF
v_gene: TRBV11-3; len: 14; d_gene: NA; abundance: NA; j_gene: TRBJ2-6; CDR3nt: TGTGCCAGCAGCTTGGGGTCTGGGGCCAACGTCCTGACTTTC; CDR3aa: CASSLGSGANVLTF
v_gene: TRBV6-1; len: 13; d_gene: NA; abundance: NA; j_gene: TRBJ1-3; CDR3nt: TGTGCCAGCAGTGAAGAAGGGGGAAACACCATATATTTT; CDR3aa: CASSEEGGNTIYF
v_gene: TRBV30; len: 13; d_gene: NA; abundance: NA; j_gene: TRBJ1-1; CDR3nt: TGTGCCTGGCATTACAGGGCTAGGACTGAAGCTTTCTTT; CDR3aa: CAWHYRARTEAFF
v_gene: TRBV11-2; len: 15; d_gene: NA; abundance: NA; j_gene: TRBJ2-1; CDR3nt: TGTGCCAGCAGGCGGGTGTCCGCCTTTAGAAATGAGCAGTTCTTC; CDR3aa: CASRRVSAFRNEQFF
v_gene: TRBV18; len: 14; d_gene: NA; abundance: NA; j_gene: TRBJ2-1; CDR3nt: TGTGCCACCCAACAAAGAGGTAGCGACAATGAGCAGTTCTTC; CDR3aa: CATQQRGSDNEQFF
v_gene: TRBV7-2; len: 12; d_gene: NA; abundance: NA; j_gene: TRBJ1-1; CDR3nt: TGTGCCAGCAGCTCCGGGACAACTGAAGCTTTCTTT; CDR3aa: CASSSGTTEAFF
v_gene: TRBV6-5; len: 14; d_gene: TRBD2; abundance: NA; j_gene: TRBJ2-1; CDR3nt: TGTGCCAGCAGCCTTACTAGCGAGTACAATGAGCAGTTCTTC; CDR3aa: CASSLTSEYNEQFF
v_gene: TRBV7-2; len: 16; d_gene: NA; abundance: NA; j_gene: TRBJ2-3; CDR3nt: TGTGCCAGCAGCCCTTACGGGAGTCGGTACACAGATACGCAGTATTTT; CDR3aa: CASSPYGSRYTDTQYF
v_gene: TRBV6-6; len: 14; d_gene: TRBD1; abundance: NA; j_gene: TRBJ1-5; CDR3nt: TGTGCCAGCAGGGGACAGAATAGCAATCAGCCCCAGCATTTT; CDR3aa: CASRGQNSNQPQHF
v_gene: TRBV5-5; len: 14; d_gene: NA; abundance: NA; j_gene: TRBJ2-3; CDR3nt: TGTGCCAGCAGCTTGGTAGCCGGCACAGATACGCAGTATTTT; CDR3aa: CASSLVAGTDTQYF
v_gene: TRBV5-5; len: 12; d_gene: NA; abundance: NA; j_gene: TRBJ2-3; CDR3nt: TGTGCCAGCAGCTTGAATGCAGATACGCAGTATTTT; CDR3aa: CASSLNADTQYF
v_gene: TRBV4-2; len: 16; d_gene: NA; abundance: few; j_gene: TRBJ2-7; CDR3nt: TGTGCCAGCAGCCAAGATCCAGCCATCCCCTCCTACGAGCAGTACTTC; CDR3aa: CASSQDPAIPSYEQYF
v_gene: TRBV10-1; len: 15; d_gene: NA; abundance: NA; j_gene: TRBJ2-3; CDR3nt: TGCGCCATCCGCCCTCGCGGGAAATCTACAGATACGCAGTATTTT; CDR3aa: CAIRPRGKSTDTQYF
v_gene: TRBV10-2; len: 19; d_gene: NA; abundance: NA; j_gene: TRBJ2-2; CDR3nt: TGCGCCAGCGTAGGGGGTGGAGCGTTCGACAGGCAAAACACCGGGGAGCTGTTTTTT; CDR3aa: CASVGGGAFDRQNTGELFF
v_gene: TRBV6-1; len: 12; d_gene: NA; abundance: NA; j_gene: TRBJ2-3; CDR3nt: TGTGCCAGCTATTATGGAGGTGATACGCAGTATTTT; CDR3aa: CASYYGGDTQYF
v_gene: TRBV21-1; len: 18; d_gene: NA; abundance: once; j_gene: TRBJ2-1; CDR3nt: TGTGCCAGCAGCATCGAACTGGAGAGGAGACAGGGGAAGTATGAGCAGTTCTTC; CDR3aa: CASSIELERRQGKYEQFF
v_gene: TRBV19; len: 15; d_gene: NA; abundance: NA; j_gene: TRBJ1-6; CDR3nt: TGTGCCAGTAGTATAACGGGACAAGATAATTCACCCCTCCACTTT; CDR3aa: CASSITGQDNSPLHF
v_gene: TRBV9; len: 16; d_gene: TRBD2; abundance: NA; j_gene: TRBJ2-3; CDR3nt: TGTGCCAGCAGCGTAGTGGCGGGAGTACTGGCAGATACGCAGTATTTT; CDR3aa: CASSVVAGVLADTQYF
v_gene: TRBV9; len: 16; d_gene: TRBD1; abundance: NA; j_gene: TRBJ1-6; CDR3nt: TGTGCCAGCAGCGGGGGACAGGGCCGGGATAATTCACCCCTCCACTTT; CDR3aa: CASSGGQGRDNSPLHF
v_gene: TRBV19; len: 13; d_gene: TRBD1; abundance: NA; j_gene: TRBJ2-7; CDR3nt: TGTGCCAGTAGTATGGGACAGGAGAACGAGCAGTACTTC; CDR3aa: CASSMGQENEQYF
v_gene: TRBV4-3; len: 14; d_gene: NA; abundance: once; j_gene: TRBJ2-1; CDR3nt: TGCGCCAGCAGCCAAGAAACGGAATACAATGAGCAGTTCTTC; CDR3aa: CASSQETEYNEQFF